The 24 T cell receptor beta chains reported below all come from one sample, sequenced in a study of blood T cell repertoires in COVID-19. Sequenced by immunoSEQ multiplex PCR; TCRdb stores in-frame clones only, minus some. The sample lists 180,000 or so clones; 85% to 90% were seen once. Input material: PBMCs or T cells enriched from blood (not recorded which). These receptor sequences come from a man in his forties who had recovered from COVID-19.

The V and J genes are TRBV7-9 and TRBJ2-7; the D gene is possibly TRBD2 (6 bases). V lost 1 base to trimming and J lost 3 bases, with 13 bases between them. The CDR3 runs 15 residues. The V gene's germline CDR1 is SEHNR and CDR2 FQNEAQ (reference sequence). In DNA, the CDR3 is TGTGCCAGCAGCTTAGAATCACTAGCTAGCTACGAGCAGTACTTC. Translated: CASSLESLASYEQYF.

CDR3 sequence: CASSVNSPGQSQGGELFF. DNA for the CDR3: TGTGCCAGCAGCGTCAACTCTCCGGGACAGTCTCAAGGGGGGGAGCTGTTTTTT. V is TRBV9 and J is TRBJ2-2, with TRBD1 matching 7 bases. The V gene's germline CDR1 is SGDLS and CDR2 YYNGEE. The CDR3 runs to 18 residues. Losses at the gene ends were 2 bases for V and 8 bases for J; bases not matched to a gene: 18. Full variable domain (outside the CDR3, taken from reference TRBV9 and TRBJ2-2): DSGVTQTPKHLITATGQRVTLRCSPRSGDLSVYWYQQSLDQGLQFLIQYYNGEERAKGNILERFSAQQFPDLHSELNLSSLELGDSALYFCASSVNSPGQSQGGELFFGEGSRLTVL.

The rearrangement joins TRBV11-1 to TRBJ2-1; perhaps TRBD2 as D (5 bases). V was trimmed by 4 bases and J by 0 bases, leaving 10 bases between them. CDR3 length: 15 amino acids. Germline CDR1 and CDR2: SGHAT and FQDESV (reference sequence). CDR3 loop: CASSYRRDSYNEQFF. The CDR3 DNA is TGTGCCAGCAGCTATCGCCGGGACTCCTACAATGAGCAGTTCTTC.

The V call is TRBV2, the J call TRBJ1-5, with D possibly TRBD1 on 5 matching bases. There are 13 residues in the CDR3. V lost 3 bases and J lost 6, with 9 bases in between. Germline-derived CDR1 and CDR2 are SNHLY and FYNNEI. DNA for the CDR3: TGTGCCAGCAGTGATTTTCAGGGTCAGCCCCAGCATTTT. It specifies CASSDFQGQPQHF.

The V call is TRBV3-1 (or the pseudogene TRBV3-2), the J call TRBJ2-7; 7 nucleotides agree with TRBD1. This CDR3 contains 15 residues. The V gene's germline CDR1 is LGHDT and CDR2 YNNKEL (reference sequence). Trimming cost V 1 base and J 1 base; bases outside gene matches: 4. The CDR3: CASSQGRGTSYEQYF. CDR3 nucleotide sequence: TGTGCCAGCAGCCAAGGCAGGGGGACGTCCTACGAGCAGTACTTC.

The rearrangement joins TRBV7-9 to TRBJ1-1; D gene unclear. Between the trimmed V and J ends, which lost 6 bases and 1 base, there was a span of 12 bases. CDR3 length: 14 amino acids. Germline V gene lookup returns CDR1 SEHNR and CDR2 FQNEAQ (reference sequence). CDR3 nucleotide sequence: TGTGCCAGCAGTCTAGGAGCAAAGAACACTGAAGCTTTCTTT. This gives the protein CASSLGAKNTEAFF.

V and J are TRBV11-3 and TRBJ1-1, with TRBD1 as a possible D gene (5 bases). V lost 6 bases and J 1 base, leaving 12 bases between the germline ends. This CDR3 comprises 14 residues. Germline CDR1 is SGHNT and CDR2 is YENEEA. CDR3 sequence reads: CASRYIQGNTEAFF. Written as DNA, the CDR3 is TGTGCCAGCAGATATATCCAGGGGAACACTGAAGCTTTCTTT.

This chain links TRBV27 with TRBJ2-1, with D tentatively TRBD1 (5 bases). V lost 5 bases and J 11 bases, leaving 13 bases between the germline ends. CDR3 length: 12 residues. Germline values: CDR1 MNHEY, CDR2 SMNVEV (reference sequence). The CDR3 protein is CASSPTTGQQFF. In nucleotides, the CDR3 is TGTGCCAGCAGTCCTACAACAGGCCAGCAGTTCTTC.

This clone was seen once. The chain is built from TRBV7-2 and TRBJ1-5; D unclear. Per the germline V gene, CDR1 is SGHTA and CDR2 is FQGNSA. Trimming stripped 5 bases from V and 4 bases from J, with 12 bases between. The CDR3 runs 14 residues. This CDR3 is CASSVREPNQPQHF. For the CDR3, the DNA is TGTGCCAGCAGCGTCCGGGAGCCAAATCAGCCCCAGCATTTT.

The genes are TRBV2 and TRBJ2-2; TRBD1 matches 10 bases. V lost 4 bases to trimming and J lost 5 bases; unmatched junction nucleotides: 7. The CDR3 consists of 16 residues. The germline V gene encodes CDR1 SNHLY and CDR2 FYNNEI. This chain's CDR3 is CASSVGQGERTGELFF. The CDR3 DNA reads as TGTGCCAGCAGTGTCGGACAGGGGGAGAGGACCGGGGAGCTGTTTTTT. The variable domain in full, completed from reference TRBV2 and TRBJ2-2, reads EPEVTQTPSHQVTQMGQEVILRCVPISNHLYFYWYRQILGQKVEFLVSFYNNEISEKSEIFDDQFSVERPDGSNFTLKIRSTKLEDSAMYFCASSVGQGERTGELFFGEGSRLTVL.

The V and J genes are TRBV19 and TRBJ1-1; D might be TRBD1 (5 bases). The germline V and J ends were trimmed by 1 base and 6 bases, with 12 bases remaining between them. CDR3 length equals 14 residues. Germline lookup yields CDR1 LNHDA and CDR2 SQIVND (reference sequence). In DNA form, the CDR3 reads TGTGCCAGTAGTATAGCGCAGGGCAGCCCTGAAGCTTTCTTT. As protein: CASSIAQGSPEAFF.

This chain uses TRBV5-6 with TRBJ1-3; 8 bases line up with TRBD1. CDR3 length equals 14 residues. J was trimmed by 5 bases and V by 1 base; bases with no gene match: 2. CDR1 and CDR2 from the germline V gene are SGHDT and YYEEEE. CDR3 loop: CASSLQGARNTIYF. As DNA, the CDR3 is TGTGCCAGCAGCTTGCAGGGGGCCAGAAACACCATATATTTT.

V usage is TRBV24-1 and J usage is TRBJ2-7; a weak D match, TRBD1 (6 bases). This CDR3 region has 19 residues. Trimming took 5 bases from V and 3 from J, leaving 28 bases between them. Germline V gene sequence: CDR1 KGHDR, CDR2 SFDVKD. The CDR3 sequence: CATSAGQLTDYERDYEQYF. The DNA for the CDR3 is TGTGCCACCAGTGCCGGACAGCTGACCGACTACGAAAGGGACTACGAGCAGTACTTC.

This rearrangement joins TRBV5-1 to TRBJ2-7, with D uncertain. V lost 5 bases to trimming and J lost 4 bases, with 16 bases between them. The CDR3 extends over 14 amino acids. Germline V gene data show CDR1 as SGHRS and CDR2 as YFSETQ. This chain's CDR3 is CASSNGVVSYEQYF. The CDR3 DNA reads TGCGCCAGCAGTAATGGAGTGGTTTCGTACGAGCAGTACTTC.

The chain employs TRBV27 and TRBJ2-3; D is unclear. This CDR3 contains 13 residues. The V and J ends lost 7 bases and 0 bases respectively, with 8 bases between them. CDR1 and CDR2 from the germline V gene are MNHEY and SMNVEV (reference sequence). In nucleotides, the CDR3 is TGTGCCAGCATCGAGCGCAGCACAGATACGCAGTATTTT. Its protein product is CASIERSTDTQYF.

The J gene is TRBJ2-3, the V gene TRBV5-1; 10 bases are shared with TRBD2. The V segment lost 0 bases and the J segment 4 bases; nucleotides outside the gene matches: 5. CDR3 size: 16 residues. Germline V gene sequence: CDR1 SGHRS, CDR2 YFSETQ. The CDR3 loop is CASSLALAGDADTQYF. CDR3 coding DNA: TGCGCCAGCAGCTTGGCGCTAGCGGGAGACGCAGATACGCAGTATTTT. The entire variable domain, with the rest obtained from reference TRBV5-1 and TRBJ2-3, is as follows: KAGVTQTPRYLIKTRGQQVTLSCSPISGHRSVSWYQQTPGQGLQFLFEYFSETQRNKGNFPGRFSGRQFSNSRSEMNVSTLELGDSALYLCASSLALAGDADTQYFGPGTRLTVL.

The chain carries TRBV27 and TRBJ2-1, with 12 bases identical to TRBD2. V lost 8 bases to trimming and J lost 8 bases; unmatched junction nucleotides: 13. This CDR3 is built from 16 residues. Germline CDR1 reads MNHEY; CDR2 reads SMNVEV (reference sequence). The CDR3 region has the DNA TGTGCCAGCGGGGGGGGGCGGACTAGCGGGAATTATGAGCAGTTCTTC. This encodes CASGGGRTSGNYEQFF.

The chain recombines TRBV6-5 with TRBJ2-6; 7 nucleotides match TRBD1. The CDR3 loop spans 16 amino acids. The V gene's germline CDR1 is MNHEY and CDR2 SVGAGI. Germline trimming cut 4 bases from V and 2 bases from J; bases unmatched to any gene: 5. Here the CDR3 reads CASSSLGQAGANVLTF. The CDR3 nucleotides read TGTGCCAGCAGTTCCCTCGGACAGGCTGGGGCCAACGTCCTGACTTTC.

The J gene is TRBJ1-6, the V gene TRBV25-1; D remains unclear. Germline V gene lookup returns CDR1 MGHDK and CDR2 SYGVNS. The V end was cut by 4 bases, the J end by 8 bases, with 12 bases between. This CDR3 spans 14 amino acids. This CDR3 is CASSGVGVHSPLHF. CDR3 nucleotides: TGTGCCAGCAGTGGAGTCGGAGTACATTCACCCCTCCACTTT. The full variable domain, its missing parts supplied by reference TRBV25-1 and TRBJ1-6, is EADIYQTPRYLVIGTGKKITLECSQTMGHDKMYWYQQDPGMELHLIHYSYGVNSTEKGDLSSESTVSRIRTEHFPLTLESARPSHTSQYLCASSGVGVHSPLHFGNGTRLTVT.

This chain links TRBV7-3 with TRBJ2-5; D is perhaps TRBD1 (6 bases). The CDR3 has 15 residues. Trimming cost V 6 bases and J 5 bases, with 19 bases left between them. The germline gives CDR1 SGHTA, CDR2 FQGTGA. CDR3 sequence reads: CASRPSPGTWETQYF. In DNA form, the CDR3 reads TGTGCCAGCAGGCCGTCTCCCGGGACATGGGAGACCCAGTACTTC.

This clone was counted a few times. CDR3 protein: CASSRREPYEQYF. CDR3 sequence (DNA): TGTGCCAGCAGCCGCCGGGAGCCCTACGAGCAGTACTTC. This chain links TRBV3-1 (or the pseudogene TRBV3-2) with TRBJ2-7, with D perhaps TRBD2 (6 bases). Germline CDR1 is LGHDT and CDR2 is YNNKEL (reference sequence). Trimming pared 4 bases from V and 2 bases from J, leaving 9 bases between. The CDR3 sequence is 13 residues long.

V gene TRBV5-1 combines with J gene TRBJ2-5, with TRBD1 as a possible D gene (6 bases). Between the trimmed V and J ends, which lost 6 bases and 3 bases, there was a span of 12 bases. The germline V gene has CDR1 SGHRS and CDR2 YFSETQ. CDR3 length: 13 amino acids. CDR3 coding DNA: TGCGCCAGCAATTCAGGGGTGGAAGAGACCCAGTACTTC. Encoded protein: CASNSGVEETQYF.

The genes are TRBV30 and TRBJ1-4; 10 positions agree with TRBD1. CDR1 is GTSNPN and CDR2 is SVGIG in the germline V gene (reference sequence). The CDR3 is 13 amino acids. The V gene end was trimmed by 7 bases and the J gene end by 8 bases; junction bases not matched to a gene: 7. CDR3 region: CASRGQGEEKLFF. The CDR3, as DNA: TGTGCCTCACGTGGACAGGGGGAAGAAAAACTGTTTTTT.

V usage is TRBV9 and J usage is TRBJ1-5, with D hard to call. Germline CDR1 is SGDLS and CDR2 is YYNGEE. V lost 7 bases to trimming and J lost 5 bases, with 13 bases between them. This CDR3 has 13 residues. In nucleotides, the CDR3 is TGTGCCAGCTCCTCGAGGGCAGATCAGCCCCAGCATTTT. Translation: CASSSRADQPQHF. The full variable domain, completed using reference TRBV9 and TRBJ1-5, is DSGVTQTPKHLITATGQRVTLRCSPRSGDLSVYWYQQSLDQGLQFLIQYYNGEERAKGNILERFSAQQFPDLHSELNLSSLELGDSALYFCASSSRADQPQHFGDGTRLSIL.